This TCR beta chain comes out of a study of control samples from healthy donors and cancer patients. The repertoire was sequenced with immunoSEQ multiplex PCR; TCRdb's copy has only in-frame clones and lacks some. The data hold around 250,000 clones, with roughly 80% observed a single time. Trimming removed 1 base from V and 4 bases from J, with 10 bases in between. The CDR3 length is 14 residues. J is TRBJ1-1 and V is TRBV6-7; maybe TRBD1 (6 bases). TRBV6-7 counts as an open reading frame of uncertain function. Input material: PBMCs. The receptor comes from a woman aged 55 to 70 with lung cancer. The CDR3: CASSYLGGTTEAFF. The CDR3 DNA reads as TGTGCCAGCAGTTACTTAGGGGGGACCACTGAAGCTTTCTTT.